This T cell receptor (beta chain) was obtained from a study of identical twins. This clonotype came up a few times. The antigen is not known. One entry per CDR3 protein results from TCRdb running MiXCR on the 5' RACE reads. The data hold around 450,000 distinct CDR3 sequences, with over 12% observed a single time. CDR1 and CDR2 from the germline V gene are SGHRS and YFSETQ. J gave up 2 bases and V 5 bases, and 7 bases lay outside the gene matches. This CDR3 has 16 amino acids. Healthy Caucasians supplied all donations. General study results and limits: Partly confounded zero-insertion analyses could result from invariant MAIT and iNKT cells. Out-of-frame alpha sequences shared by twins were enriched for low generation probability.

This sample was also put to use in a study of yellow fever vaccine responses in identical twins.

The rearrangement joins TRBV5-1 to TRBJ1-2; 12 positions match TRBD1. The source is a woman aged 18-29 years in good health. The specimen sequenced was CD4+ T cells sorted from blood. CDR3 coding DNA: TGCGCCAGCAGATCCTCCGGGACAGGGGGCAACTATGGCTACACCTTC. Its translation is CASRSSGTGGNYGYTF.